This entry lists 3 T cell receptor beta chains sequenced from one sample in a study of T-cell memory formation after mild COVID-19. One entry per CDR3 protein results from TCRdb running MiXCR on the 5' RACE reads. This table has around 530,000 distinct CDR3 sequences, less than 25% appearing once. The sequenced material came from PBMCs or a T cell subset sorted from them (not recorded which). These receptor sequences come from an adult woman who had mild COVID-19 (a few samples of this study predate the infection). Cell type and time point are not known.

The chain combines TRBV7-6 with TRBJ1-3, with TRBD1 matching 7 bases. Trimming removed 2 bases from V and 2 bases from J; junction bases left unmatched: 3. Germline CDR1 SGHVS, CDR2 FNYEAQ. This CDR3 is built from 15 residues. This CDR3 reads CASSLQTGTGNTIYF. The CDR3 bases are TGTGCCAGCAGCTTACAGACAGGGACTGGAAACACCATATATTTT.

The rearrangement links TRBV11-1 to TRBJ1-1; D perhaps matches TRBD1 (6 bases). The CDR3 has 17 amino acids. Trimming removed 4 bases from V and 1 base from J, with 19 bases in between. Germline CDR1 reads SGHAT; CDR2 reads FQDESV (reference sequence). The CDR3 coding sequence is TGTGCCAGCAGCTCTGGCCGAGACAGGCAGAGGAACACTGAAGCTTTCTTT. This gives the protein CASSSGRDRQRNTEAFF.

The chain uses TRBV6-5 and TRBJ2-1; D may be TRBD2 (5 bases). Germline V gene data show CDR1 as MNHEY and CDR2 as SVGAGI. The V and J ends lost 0 bases and 5 bases respectively, with 5 bases between them. The CDR3 contains 13 residues. This CDR3 reads CASSYSGDNEQFF. CDR3 nucleotides: TGTGCCAGCAGTTACTCGGGAGACAATGAGCAGTTCTTC.